What follows are 30 T cell receptor beta chains derived from one specimen sequenced in a study of blood T cells in healthy people across ages. A second PCR of roughly 7 to 11 cycles used a sample-barcoded 5' primer and a J-beta primer mix. TCRdb called the 5' RACE reads again in MiXCR, with one record for every CDR3 protein. Of 1.2 million to 1.5 million distinct CDR3 sequences in the sample, around 59% were seen once. Sequenced input: blood. These receptors were obtained from a man between 18 and 29 years old in good health.

With respect to this clonotype: The CDR3 carries no conserved terminal phenylalanine or tryptophan, so it likely arises from a read error. V gene TRBV4-2 combines with J gene TRBJ2-4; possibly TRBD1 or TRBD2 for D (5 bases each). This CDR3 comprises 15 residues. V was clipped by 0 bases and J by 5 bases, with 11 bases between them. CDR1 and CDR2 from the germline V gene are LGHNA and YNFKEQ. The CDR3 bases are TGTGCCAGCAGCCAAGAGGGGGTTCGGGAAAACATTCAGTACTTA. Translation gives CASSQEGVRENIQYL.

The genes are TRBV12-3 or TRBV12-4 and TRBJ2-3, with a tentative D call TRBD2 (5 bases). V shed 8 bases and J shed 0 bases, with 12 bases lying between them. This CDR3 is 14 amino acids long. CDR3 region: CASLPGISTDTQYF. CDR3 coding DNA: TGTGCCAGCCTACCCGGGATCAGCACAGATACGCAGTATTTT.

This chain links TRBV6-4 with TRBJ2-3; 8 positions match TRBD1. J was trimmed by 3 bases and V by 6 bases; bases with no gene match: 8. The germline V gene encodes CDR1 MRHNA and CDR2 SNTAGT. CDR3 length equals 15 residues. This CDR3 is CASRLQGGGTDTQYF. The CDR3 bases are TGTGCCAGCAGGCTACAGGGGGGCGGAACAGATACGCAGTATTTT.

V usage is TRBV28 and J usage is TRBJ2-2; a weak D match, TRBD1 (5 bases). Between the trimmed V and J ends, which lost 3 bases and 1 base, there was a span of 9 bases. Looked up from germline, CDR1 is MDHEN and CDR2 is SYDVKM. CDR3 length equals 15 residues. CDR3 nucleotide sequence: TGTGCCAGCAGTTTGGTCACAGGGAACACCGGGGAGCTGTTTTTT. It is translated as CASSLVTGNTGELFF.

The chain recombines TRBV7-2 with TRBJ2-2; 7 bases fit TRBD1. Germline lookup yields CDR1 SGHTA and CDR2 FQGNSA. V lost 5 bases and J lost 6; bases outside the gene matches: 3. The CDR3 length is 13 residues. The CDR3 reads CASSRGTAGELFF. The CDR3 bases are TGTGCCAGCAGCCGAGGGACAGCCGGGGAGCTGTTTTTT.

The table lists this clonotype with a count of one. V and J are TRBV4-1 and TRBJ2-2; D is possibly TRBD1 (6 bases). CDR1 is MGHRA and CDR2 is YSYEKL in the germline V gene. CDR3 length: 13 amino acids. Trimming took off 6 bases at V and 6 bases at J, with 11 bases between the two ends. The CDR3 sequence is CASRKGDAGELFF. The CDR3 nucleotides read TGCGCCAGCAGGAAGGGGGACGCCGGGGAGCTGTTTTTT.

The CDR3 nucleotides read TGTGCCAGCAGCTCCGGCGTTGAGGGGATTAATGAAAAACTGTTTTTT. Amino acids: CASSSGVEGINEKLFF. This chain links TRBV11-2 with TRBJ1-4, with a tentative D call TRBD1 (5 bases). Between the trimmed V and J ends, which lost 4 bases and 4 bases, there was a span of 16 bases. Germline values: CDR1 SGHAT, CDR2 FQNNGV. There are 16 residues in the CDR3.

This clonotype was recorded a few times. V usage is TRBV4-2 and J usage is TRBJ2-5; possible D gene TRBD1, 5 bases. The J call may be faulty, since TRBJ2-7 better matches the DNA end. Germline CDR1 reads LGHNA; CDR2 reads YNFKEQ. The length of the CDR3 is 16 residues. The CDR3 region is CASSQDVGADLDEQYF. The CDR3 nucleotides are TGTGCCAGCAGCCAAGATGTAGGGGCGGATTTAGACGAGCAGTACTTC.

The gene calls are TRBV7-9 and TRBJ2-1; tentatively, D is TRBD2 (6 bases). The length of the CDR3 is 16 residues. V was clipped by 5 bases and J by 6 bases, with 20 bases between them. Germline loops: CDR1 SEHNR, CDR2 FQNEAQ (reference sequence). The CDR3 sequence: CASSPPDGDGGNEQFF. CDR3 DNA: TGTGCCAGCAGCCCCCCCGATGGGGACGGGGGCAATGAGCAGTTCTTC.

This clonotype came up once. The chain has TRBV20-1 and TRBJ1-5; no firm D call. Trimming took 0 bases from V and 2 from J, leaving 5 bases between them. This CDR3 contains 13 residues. CDR1 and CDR2 (germline): DFQATT, SNEGSKA (reference sequence). CDR3 nucleotide sequence: TGCAGTGCTAGAGAGGGGTGCAATCAGCCCCAGCATTTT. Amino acids: CSAREGCNQPQHF.

The chain carries TRBV29-1 and TRBJ2-1; a weak D match, TRBD2 (6 bases). V lost 2 bases, J lost 2 bases, and 13 bases lay in between. Germline CDR1 reads SQVTM; CDR2 reads ANQGSEA. The CDR3 is made up of 15 amino acids. CDR3 coding DNA: TGCAGCGTTGAATCGGGGGAGTGGACCTACAATGAGCAGTTCTTC. Translated: CSVESGEWTYNEQFF.

The chain is built from TRBV7-2 and TRBJ2-4; D is unresolved. Trimming took 2 bases from V and 3 from J, leaving 20 bases between them. CDR3 size: 18 residues. The V gene's germline CDR1 is SGHTA and CDR2 FQGNSA. CDR3 sequence reads: CASSLPRDPSAFKNIQYF. DNA of the CDR3: TGTGCCAGCAGCTTACCTCGTGACCCTTCGGCTTTCAAAAACATTCAGTACTTC.

The chain links TRBV28 to TRBJ2-7; no clear D gene. This CDR3 spans 14 amino acids. Germline V lookup: CDR1 MDHEN, CDR2 SYDVKM. The V end was cut by 5 bases, the J end by 0 bases, with 11 bases between. The CDR3 sequence: CASSPFLDSYEQYF. In DNA form, the CDR3 reads TGTGCCAGCAGTCCTTTCCTGGACTCCTACGAGCAGTACTTC.

The rearrangement uses TRBV6-5 and TRBJ1-1; a weak D match, TRBD1 (5 bases). V lost 0 bases and J lost 2, with 13 bases in between. Germline V gene lookup returns CDR1 MNHEY and CDR2 SVGAGI. This CDR3 region has 16 residues. The CDR3 DNA sequence: TGTGCCAGCAGTTACTCTCGGGGCAAAGGCAACACTGAAGCTTTCTTT. Protein sequence: CASSYSRGKGNTEAFF.

This rearrangement joins TRBV28 to TRBJ2-5; 9 positions match TRBD2. The DNA end is a closer match to TRBJ2-7, so the J assignment may be wrong. Per the germline V gene, CDR1 is MDHEN and CDR2 is SYDVKM. This CDR3 has 14 residues. CDR3 in DNA: TGTGCCAGCAGTGCTAGCGGGGCCTCTTACGAGCAGTACTTC. Its protein product is CASSASGASYEQYF.

The rearrangement joins TRBV29-1 to TRBJ2-1; possible D gene TRBD2, 5 bases. V was shortened by 3 bases and J by 8 bases, with 14 bases between the two germline ends. This CDR3 spans 13 amino acids. Germline lookup yields CDR1 SQVTM and CDR2 ANQGSEA. CDR3: CSVDLAGSYEQFF. In DNA form, the CDR3 reads TGCAGCGTTGATCTGGCGGGCAGCTATGAGCAGTTCTTC.

Of note for this clonotype: The CDR3 carries no conserved terminal phenylalanine or tryptophan, so it likely arises from a read error. J is TRBJ2-2 and V is TRBV3-1; 8 bases fit TRBD1. Germline CDR1 is LGHDT and CDR2 is YNNKEL (reference sequence). V shed 6 bases and J 0 bases; nucleotides not matched to a gene: 3. The CDR3 covers 15 residues. CDR3 protein: CASSPTGANTGELFV. In nucleotides, the CDR3 is TGTGCCAGCAGTCCGACAGGGGCGAACACCGGGGAGCTGTTTGTT.

Only a few counts were recorded for this clonotype. The chain is built from TRBV29-1 and TRBJ2-1; no clear D. Deletions cut 0 bases from V and 6 bases from J, with 12 bases between. CDR1 and CDR2 from the germline V gene are SQVTM and ANQGSEA. This CDR3 region has 14 residues. The CDR3 spells CSVEDPQIVNEQFF. In nucleotides, the CDR3 is TGCAGCGTTGAAGATCCACAGATAGTCAATGAGCAGTTCTTC.

V gene TRBV20-1 combines with J gene TRBJ2-7; the D gene could be TRBD1 or TRBD2 (5 bases each). The CDR3 has 13 residues. With 6 bases removed from V and 0 bases from J, the gap between germline ends came to 12 bases. In germline, CDR1 is DFQATT, CDR2 SNEGSKA (reference sequence). CDR3 DNA: TGCAGTGCCACCCGGGACGTCTCCTACGAGCAGTACTTC. Protein: CSATRDVSYEQYF.

This sequence joins TRBV7-2 and TRBJ2-3, with 9 positions matching TRBD2. V lost 0 bases, J lost 5 bases, and 6 bases stayed unmatched. Germline-derived CDR1 and CDR2 are SGHTA and FQGNSA. CDR3 length: 16 residues. DNA of the CDR3: TGTGCCAGCAGCTTAGCGGCGGGAGGGCCCGTAGATACGCAGTATTTT. Protein sequence: CASSLAAGGPVDTQYF. The variable domain in full, completed from reference TRBV7-2 and TRBJ2-3, reads GAGVSQSPSNKVTEKGKDVELRCDPISGHTALYWYRQSLGQGLEFLIYFQGNSAPDKSGLPSDRFSAERTGGSVSTLTIQRTQQEDSAVYLCASSLAAGGPVDTQYFGPGTRLTVL.

This clonotype was seen only a few times. J is TRBJ2-3 and V is TRBV29-1, with D hard to call. V was clipped by 6 bases and J by 12 bases, with 19 bases between them. The CDR3 consists of 12 residues. The V gene's germline CDR1 is SQVTM and CDR2 ANQGSEA. The CDR3 sequence is CSVQTGGRSQYF. CDR3 DNA sequence: TGCAGCGTCCAAACGGGCGGCCGAAGTCAGTATTTT.

In DNA form, the CDR3 reads TGCGCCAGCCGCCAGAACAGGGGCGGAGAGACCCAGTACTTC. Translated: CASRQNRGGETQYF. The chain carries TRBV5-1 and TRBJ2-5, with TRBD1 matching over 7 bases. After removal of 7 bases from V and 4 bases from J, the junction contained 10 bases not matched to a gene. Per the germline V gene, CDR1 is SGHRS and CDR2 is YFSETQ. CDR3 length: 14 amino acids.

The chain joins TRBV3-1 to TRBJ2-7; tentatively, D is TRBD1 or TRBD2 (5 bases each). The J call may be faulty, since TRBJ2-5 better matches the DNA end. The length of the CDR3 is 13 residues. The germline gives CDR1 LGHDT, CDR2 YNNKEL (reference sequence). The CDR3, as DNA: TGTGCCAGCAGCCAATCCGGGACCGAGACCCAGTACTTC. The encoded protein is CASSQSGTETQYF.

The chain is built from TRBV28 and TRBJ2-3, with 7 bases that match TRBD2. The CDR3 length is 16 residues. Germline-derived CDR1 and CDR2 are MDHEN and SYDVKM. J was trimmed by 1 base and V by 8 bases; bases with no gene match: 12. The DNA of the CDR3 is TGTGCCAGCGCTGTGGGGGGGGATGTAGGCACAGATACGCAGTATTTT. Residues: CASAVGGDVGTDTQYF. The complete variable domain, with remaining parts taken from reference TRBV28 and TRBJ2-3, reads DVKVTQSSRYLVKRTGEKVFLECVQDMDHENMFWYRQDPGLGLRLIYFSYDVKMKEKGDIPEGYSVSREKKERFSLILESASTNQTSMYLCASAVGGDVGTDTQYFGPGTRLTVL.

The chain is built from TRBV6-5 and TRBJ2-7; D gene uncertain. Germline CDR1 reads MNHEY; CDR2 reads SVGAGI. V was shortened by 9 bases and J by 5 bases, with 8 bases between the two germline ends. There are 10 residues in the CDR3. The CDR3 sequence: CASGVHEQYF. The CDR3 DNA reads TGTGCCAGTGGGGTACACGAGCAGTACTTC.

The V call is TRBV12-3 or TRBV12-4, the J call TRBJ2-7, with 7 positions matching TRBD2. Losses at the gene ends were 3 bases for V and 3 bases for J; bases not matched to a gene: 8. This CDR3 comprises 15 residues. CDR3 sequence: CASSFLAGAHYEQYF. CDR3 bases: TGTGCCAGCAGTTTTTTGGCGGGAGCTCACTACGAGCAGTACTTC.

There are a few counts of this clonotype. The gene calls are TRBV10-3 and TRBJ2-7; 8 positions match TRBD1. The CDR3 runs to 13 residues. V lost 5 bases to trimming and J lost 3 bases; unmatched junction nucleotides: 3. Germline V lookup: CDR1 ENHRY, CDR2 SYGVKD. Here the CDR3 reads CAISPGQVYEQYF. CDR3 nucleotides: TGTGCCATCAGTCCGGGACAGGTCTACGAGCAGTACTTC.

This clonotype was counted a single time. The chain combines TRBV12-3 or TRBV12-4 with TRBJ1-1; tentative D call: TRBD1 (5 bases). Trimming left V 5 bases short and J 11 bases short, with 24 bases between. The CDR3 has 15 amino acids. The CDR3 region is CASSQPDRPFTCAFF. In nucleotides, the CDR3 is TGTGCCAGCAGTCAACCCGACAGACCCTTTACGTGTGCTTTCTTT.

This chain joins TRBV4-3 and TRBJ1-6; D is undetermined. The CDR3 contains 14 residues. Germline CDR1 LGHNA, CDR2 YSLEER. The ends were cut back, 0 bases at V and 7 bases at J, with 7 bases in the middle. The CDR3 here is CASSQDVGNSPLHF. In nucleotides, the CDR3 is TGCGCCAGCAGCCAAGATGTGGGGAATTCACCCCTCCACTTT.

This clonotype was seen a handful of times. This chain uses TRBV10-3 with TRBJ1-6; 7 bases map to TRBD1. This CDR3 has 14 residues. Trimming removed 10 bases from V and 1 base from J; junction bases left unmatched: 4. Germline CDR1 is ENHRY and CDR2 is SYGVKD. CDR3: CATRDRSYNSPLHF. CDR3 bases: TGTGCCACTAGGGACAGATCCTATAATTCACCCCTCCACTTT.